These 27 T cell receptor beta chains originate from one sample sequenced in a study of Graves' ophthalmopathy and Graves' hyperthyroidism listed by TCRdb under 2018. Sequencing took place on an Illumina HiSeq 2000. TCR beta CDR3 regions were amplified from RNA transcripts for repertoire sequencing. A first-round RT-PCR used HTBI primers with the Qiagen OneStep RT-PCR kit, followed by a second-round multiplex PCR, size selection and purification. TCRdb cleaned the public reads at Q25 with fastp, built clones with MiXCR and kept in-frame beta chains. Records with the same CDR3 protein are collapsed into one entry carrying the most frequent genes and DNA. The table for this sample lists 650,000 to 800,000 distinct CDR3 sequences; approximately 39% of them were counted only once. Under 3.5% of the sample belongs to the ten largest clones. Source material: peripheral blood. The source is an adult man with Graves' ophthalmopathy.

The chain couples TRBV12-3 or TRBV12-4 to TRBJ1-1; 8 bases are shared with TRBD1. The CDR3 contains 15 residues. The trim removed 4 bases at V and 3 bases at J, leaving 7 bases unmatched. CDR3 sequence reads: CASSWTGQGYTEAFF. The CDR3 bases are TGTGCCAGCAGTTGGACAGGGCAGGGGTACACTGAAGCTTTCTTT.

The J gene is TRBJ2-7, the V gene TRBV7-9; maybe TRBD2 (6 bases). Between the trimmed V and J ends, which lost 1 base and 7 bases, there was a span of 17 bases. CDR1 is SEHNR, CDR2 FQNEAQ, per germline (reference sequence). This CDR3 contains 15 residues. CDR3 in DNA: TGTGCCAGCAGCTTAGGGAGGGTAGGGGTTTATGAGCAGTACTTC. It yields the protein CASSLGRVGVYEQYF.

A note on this clonotype: One junction end disagrees with the germline gene, perhaps due to a read error. This sequence joins TRBV10-3 and TRBJ1-1, with D perhaps TRBD1 (5 bases). Germline assignment: CDR1 ENHRY and CDR2 SYGVKD. The CDR3 extends over 14 amino acids. CDR3 protein: CASSYSHGGTEAFF. DNA for the CDR3: TGTGCCAGCAGTTACTCACACGGGGGGACTGAAGCTTTCTTT.

The chain couples TRBV5-1 to TRBJ2-2; tentatively, D is TRBD2 (5 bases). The CDR3 totals 14 residues. Germline CDR1 SGHRS, CDR2 YFSETQ. V was cut by 0 bases and J by 9 bases, with 12 bases left in between. The CDR3: CASSLGESVRELFF. CDR3 coding DNA: TGCGCCAGCAGCTTGGGGGAGTCCGTCCGGGAGCTGTTTTTT.

Comments on this clonotype: A junction boundary mismatches the germline segment, possibly from a read error. CDR3 in amino acids: CASRLAGGPGEQFF. The CDR3 region has the DNA TGTGCCAGCAGGTTAGCGGGAGGGCCCGGTGAGCAGTTTTTT. V gene TRBV7-9 combines with J gene TRBJ2-2; 11 positions match TRBD2. From germline, CDR1 is SEHNR and CDR2 FQNEAQ (reference sequence). This CDR3 is 14 amino acids long.

This clonotype was recorded at least ten times. In nucleotides, the CDR3 is TGTGCCAGCAGCCGACAGGATGTTGGCTACACCTTC. It encodes CASSRQDVGYTF. The chain links TRBV9 to TRBJ1-2; weak D call: TRBD1 (6 bases). Germline CDR1 SGDLS, CDR2 YYNGEE. The V and J ends lost 4 bases and 7 bases respectively, with 11 bases between them. The CDR3 has 12 residues.

The gene calls are TRBV24-1 and TRBJ2-2; the match to TRBD2 covers 7 bases. Germline lookup yields CDR1 KGHDR and CDR2 SFDVKD. This CDR3 comprises 16 residues. J lost 9 bases, V lost 0 bases, and 9 bases had no gene match. CDR3 residues: CATSDLRGAGTRELFF. CDR3 in DNA: TGTGCCACCAGTGATTTGCGTGGTGCCGGGACTAGGGAGCTGTTTTTT.

This clonotype showed up just a few times. The J gene is TRBJ2-2, the V gene TRBV2, with TRBD1 matching over 9 bases. Trimming removed 9 bases from V and 4 bases from J; junction bases left unmatched: 6. Germline CDR1 and CDR2: SNHLY and FYNNEI. This CDR3 is 14 amino acids long. The CDR3, as DNA: TGTGCCAGTGGGACAGGGTCTGGCACCGGGGAGCTGTTTTTT. It is translated as CASGTGSGTGELFF.

This chain connects TRBV19 to TRBJ1-5, with 11 bases fitting TRBD1. The V and J ends lost 5 bases and 2 bases, in that order; junction bases with no gene match: 11. The CDR3 has 18 residues. From germline, CDR1 is LNHDA and CDR2 SQIVND (reference sequence). CDR3 residues: CASSAGQGAGRGNQPQHF. CDR3 DNA: TGTGCCAGTAGTGCAGGACAGGGGGCAGGACGCGGCAATCAGCCCCAGCATTTT.

This CDR3 is CASSDRTARPPSDYEQYF. The CDR3 nucleotides read TGCGCCAGCAGTGACAGAACCGCACGCCCCCCGTCTGACTACGAGCAGTACTTC. The chain recombines TRBV10-1 with TRBJ2-7; no clear D. Per the germline V gene, CDR1 is WNHNN and CDR2 is SYGVQD (reference sequence). The length of the CDR3 is 18 residues. Trimming removed 3 bases at V and 3 bases at J, with 24 bases between.

The V gene is TRBV29-1, the J gene TRBJ1-2; D may be TRBD1 (6 bases). V shed 8 bases and J shed 5 bases, with 12 bases lying between them. This CDR3 spans 11 amino acids. Germline V lookup: CDR1 SQVTM, CDR2 ANQGSEA. CDR3 in DNA: TGCAGCCCAGGGGCAGAGTATGGCTACACCTTC. Its protein product is CSPGAEYGYTF.

Concerning this clonotype itself: At one boundary the junction diverges from the germline segment, which might be a read error. This chain joins TRBV9 and TRBJ2-7; D is perhaps TRBD1 (5 bases). CDR3 length: 16 residues. CDR1 and CDR2 from the germline V gene are SGDLS and YYNGEE. The CDR3 nucleotides read TGTGCCAGCAACGTAGAGTGGACACCACCCTCCTACGAGCAGTACTTC. As protein: CASNVEWTPPSYEQYF. The full variable domain, rest sourced from reference TRBV9 and TRBJ2-7, is DSGVTQTPKHLITATGQRVTLRCSPRSGDLSVYWYQQSLDQGLQFLIQYYNGEERAKGNILERFSAQQFPDLHSELNLSSLELGDSALYFCASNVEWTPPSYEQYFGPGTRLTVT.

The chain joins TRBV7-9 to TRBJ1-6, with D unclear. This CDR3 comprises 16 residues. Germline V CDR1 and CDR2: SEHNR, FQNEAQ (reference sequence). Trimming took 2 bases from V and 9 from J, leaving 17 bases between them. The CDR3 region is CASSLSIGKPGSPLHF. DNA of the CDR3: TGTGCCAGCAGCTTAAGTATCGGGAAACCGGGTTCACCCCTCCACTTT.

About this clonotype: A much larger clone lies one base from this, so it may be a read error. The rearrangement joins TRBV11-2 to TRBJ1-1; D not certain. This CDR3 region has 15 residues. Germline loops: CDR1 SGHAT, CDR2 FQNNGV. Trimming pared 5 bases from V and 2 bases from J, leaving 15 bases between. The CDR3 spells CASSPVGRINTEAFF. CDR3 DNA sequence: TGTGCCAGCAGCCCTGTAGGGAGGATAAACACTGAAGCTTTCTTT. Using reference TRBV11-2 and TRBJ1-1 for the parts outside the CDR3, the full variable domain is EAGVAQSPRYKIIEKRQSVAFWCNPISGHATLYWYQQILGQGPKLLIQFQNNGVVDDSQLPKDRFSAERLKGVDSTLKIQPAKLEDSAVYLCASSPVGRINTEAFFGQGTRLTVV.

This chain uses TRBV29-1 with TRBJ1-4; D perhaps matches TRBD1 (6 bases). This CDR3 is 13 amino acids long. Per the germline V gene, CDR1 is SQVTM and CDR2 is ANQGSEA. V lost 7 bases to trimming and J lost 8 bases, with 17 bases between them. The CDR3 DNA reads TGCAGCGCCCGCCAGGGGCTATGGGAAAAACTGTTTTTT. Translating it yields CSARQGLWEKLFF.

This clonotype was seen more than once but under ten times. The rearrangement uses TRBV7-2 and TRBJ1-2, with unresolved D. Trimming removed 6 bases from V and 4 bases from J, with 18 bases in between. Germline-derived CDR1 and CDR2 are SGHTA and FQGNSA. This CDR3 contains 15 residues. This CDR3 reads CASRTRSNRGYGYTF. The CDR3 DNA reads TGTGCCAGCAGAACAAGGTCAAACCGGGGCTATGGCTACACCTTC. The whole variable domain, remainder taken from reference TRBV7-2 and TRBJ1-2, is GAGVSQSPSNKVTEKGKDVELRCDPISGHTALYWYRQSLGQGLEFLIYFQGNSAPDKSGLPSDRFSAERTGGSVSTLTIQRTQQEDSAVYLCASRTRSNRGYGYTFGSGTRLTVV.

The chain recombines TRBV25-1 with TRBJ1-2, with D possibly matching TRBD1 (5 bases). Trimming took off 6 bases at V and 3 bases at J, with 17 bases between the two ends. Germline V gives CDR1 MGHDK, CDR2 SYGVNS. The CDR3 sequence is 15 residues long. CDR3 sequence: CASSVRPGRDYGYTF. Here the CDR3 DNA reads TGTGCCAGCAGCGTCCGGCCCGGCAGGGACTATGGCTACACCTTC.

In its sample, this clonotype was seen once. The V and J genes are TRBV2 and TRBJ2-5; perhaps TRBD1 as D (5 bases). V lost 4 bases, J lost 2 bases, and 11 bases lay in between. The length of the CDR3 is 14 residues. Germline-derived CDR1 and CDR2 are SNHLY and FYNNEI. The CDR3 is CASSGQYLQETQYF. CDR3 bases: TGTGCCAGCAGTGGACAGTATCTACAAGAGACCCAGTACTTC. Full variable domain (missing parts from reference TRBV2 and TRBJ2-5): EPEVTQTPSHQVTQMGQEVILRCVPISNHLYFYWYRQILGQKVEFLVSFYNNEISEKSEIFDDQFSVERPDGSNFTLKIRSTKLEDSAMYFCASSGQYLQETQYFGPGTRLLVL.

This clonotype was seen ten or more times. V and J are TRBV7-3 and TRBJ2-2; TRBD1 matches 8 bases. V dropped 3 bases and J dropped 4; count of bases not matched to a gene: 1. The CDR3 is made up of 14 amino acids. Germline CDR1 is SGHTA and CDR2 is FQGTGA. The CDR3 spells CASSFTGGTGELFF. CDR3 nucleotides: TGTGCCAGCAGCTTCACAGGGGGCACCGGGGAGCTGTTTTTT.

This clonotype was counted between two and nine times. Just one base apart from a much larger clone, this may be a read error. The chain has TRBV7-9 and TRBJ2-7; 7 bases are shared with TRBD1. Losses at the gene ends were 4 bases for V and 3 bases for J; bases not matched to a gene: 3. This CDR3 contains 13 residues. Germline V gives CDR1 SEHNR, CDR2 FQNEAQ (reference sequence). CDR3 protein: CASSWGQYYEQYF. Here the CDR3 DNA reads TGTGCCAGCAGCTGGGGACAGTACTACGAGCAGTACTTC.

This clonotype was picked up many times. This chain links TRBV29-1 with TRBJ1-1; D remains unclear. Germline V gene lookup returns CDR1 SQVTM and CDR2 ANQGSEA. This CDR3 has 13 amino acids. Trimming removed 5 bases from V and 1 base from J, with 11 bases in between. The CDR3 sequence: CSVPLGGNTEAFF. DNA of the CDR3: TGCAGCGTTCCCCTTGGCGGGAACACTGAAGCTTTCTTT.

There are many counts of this clonotype. V usage is TRBV5-1 and J usage is TRBJ2-5, with no clear D. CDR3 length: 13 residues. Germline lookup yields CDR1 SGHRS and CDR2 YFSETQ. The ends were cut back, 1 base at V and 7 bases at J, with 11 bases in the middle. The CDR3 coding sequence is TGCGCCAGCAGCTTGTCAGTTCTCGGGACCCAGTACTTC. Protein: CASSLSVLGTQYF.

Many counts were recorded for this clonotype. CDR3 in DNA: TGTGCCAGCAGCAGTACGGGAGGGCAGGACGAGCAGTACTTC. This codes for CASSSTGGQDEQYF. The rearrangement links TRBV9 to TRBJ2-7, with TRBD2 matching over 8 bases. V shed 4 bases and J 5 bases; nucleotides not matched to a gene: 8. Germline V gives CDR1 SGDLS, CDR2 YYNGEE. This CDR3 is 14 amino acids long.

In the case of this clonotype: With a much larger clone just one base away, this may be a read error. The chain couples TRBV5-5 to TRBJ1-2, with D perhaps TRBD1 (5 bases). Germline V CDR1 and CDR2: SGHKS, YYEKEE (reference sequence). The CDR3 contains 14 residues. CDR3 amino acids: CASSRGAGERGYTF. CDR3 bases: TGCGCCAGCAGCCGAGGGGCGGGGGAACGTGGCTACACCTTC.

This clonotype showed up many times. V gene TRBV19 combines with J gene TRBJ1-1, with D perhaps matching TRBD1 (5 bases). The CDR3 runs to 14 residues. Germline V gives CDR1 LNHDA, CDR2 SQIVND (reference sequence). V lost 6 bases and J lost 1, with 12 bases in between. The CDR3 here is CASRMGPRNTEAFF. CDR3 coding DNA: TGTGCCAGTAGAATGGGACCTAGGAACACTGAAGCTTTCTTT.

This clonotype was detected once. The chain is built from TRBV25-1 and TRBJ1-4, with a possible D match to TRBD1 (6 bases). CDR3 length: 16 residues. V was clipped by 1 base and J by 7 bases, with 16 bases between them. Per the germline V gene, CDR1 is MGHDK and CDR2 is SYGVNS. The DNA for the CDR3 is TGTGCCAGCAGTGAATCCGGGACAAGAGTGAGTGAAAAACTGTTTTTT. Translated, it gives CASSESGTRVSEKLFF.

The CDR3 is CASRQTGGAEAFF. CDR3 DNA: TGTGCCAGCAGACAGACAGGGGGGGCTGAAGCTTTCTTT. This sequence joins TRBV25-1 and TRBJ1-1; 9 bases align to TRBD1. The CDR3 contains 13 residues. Germline assignment: CDR1 MGHDK and CDR2 SYGVNS. V gave up 6 bases and J gave up 6 bases; unmatched junction bases: 5. Filled out from reference TRBV25-1 and TRBJ1-1, the complete variable domain reads EADIYQTPRYLVIGTGKKITLECSQTMGHDKMYWYQQDPGMELHLIHYSYGVNSTEKGDLSSESTVSRIRTEHFPLTLESARPSHTSQYLCASRQTGGAEAFFGQGTRLTVV.